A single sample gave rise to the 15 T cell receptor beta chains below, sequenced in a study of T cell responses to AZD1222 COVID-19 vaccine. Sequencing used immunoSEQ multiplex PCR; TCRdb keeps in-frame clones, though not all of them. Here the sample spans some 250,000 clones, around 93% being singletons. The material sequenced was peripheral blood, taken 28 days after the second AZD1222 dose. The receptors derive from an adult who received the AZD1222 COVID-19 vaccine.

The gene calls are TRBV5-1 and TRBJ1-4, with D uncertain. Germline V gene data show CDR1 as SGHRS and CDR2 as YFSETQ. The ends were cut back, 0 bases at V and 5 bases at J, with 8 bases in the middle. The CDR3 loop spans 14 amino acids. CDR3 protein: CASSLALGNEKLFF. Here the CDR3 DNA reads TGCGCCAGCAGCTTGGCCTTGGGAAATGAAAAACTGTTTTTT. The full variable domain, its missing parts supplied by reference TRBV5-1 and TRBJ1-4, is KAGVTQTPRYLIKTRGQQVTLSCSPISGHRSVSWYQQTPGQGLQFLFEYFSETQRNKGNFPGRFSGRQFSNSRSEMNVSTLELGDSALYLCASSLALGNEKLFFGSGTQLSVL.

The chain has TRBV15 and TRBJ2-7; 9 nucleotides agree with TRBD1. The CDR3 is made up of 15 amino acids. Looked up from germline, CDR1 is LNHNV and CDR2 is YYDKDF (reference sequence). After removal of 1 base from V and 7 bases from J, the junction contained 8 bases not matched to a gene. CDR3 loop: CATSRVRDRAVEQYF. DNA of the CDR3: TGTGCCACCAGCAGAGTCCGGGACAGGGCGGTTGAGCAGTACTTC. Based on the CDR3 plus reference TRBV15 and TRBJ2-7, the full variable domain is DAMVIQNPRYQVTQFGKPVTLSCSQTLNHNVMYWYQQKSSQAPKLLFHYYDKDFNNEADTPDNFQSRRPNTSFCFLDIRSPGLGDTAMYLCATSRVRDRAVEQYFGPGTRLTVT.

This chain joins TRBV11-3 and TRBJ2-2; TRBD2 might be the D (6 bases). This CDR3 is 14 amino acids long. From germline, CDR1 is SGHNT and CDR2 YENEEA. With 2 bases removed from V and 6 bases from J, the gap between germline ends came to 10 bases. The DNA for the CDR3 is TGTGCCAGCAGCTTACCGCGGGGCCCCGGGGAGCTGTTTTTT. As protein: CASSLPRGPGELFF.

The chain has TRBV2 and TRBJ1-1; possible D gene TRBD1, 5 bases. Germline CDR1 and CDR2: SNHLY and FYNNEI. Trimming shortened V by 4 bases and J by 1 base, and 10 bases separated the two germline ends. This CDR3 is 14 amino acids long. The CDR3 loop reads CASSGGAGNTEAFF. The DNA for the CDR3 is TGTGCCAGCAGTGGAGGGGCCGGGAACACTGAAGCTTTCTTT.

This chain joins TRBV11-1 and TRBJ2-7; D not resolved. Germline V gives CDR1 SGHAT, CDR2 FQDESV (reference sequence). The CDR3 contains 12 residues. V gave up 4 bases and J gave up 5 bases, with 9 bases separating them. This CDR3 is CASSSRRNEQYF. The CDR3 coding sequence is TGTGCCAGCAGCTCTCGACGTAACGAGCAGTACTTC.

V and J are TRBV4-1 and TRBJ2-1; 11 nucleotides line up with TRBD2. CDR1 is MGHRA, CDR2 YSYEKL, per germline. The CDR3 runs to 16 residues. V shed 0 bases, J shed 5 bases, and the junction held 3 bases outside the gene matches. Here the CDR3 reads CASSQDYSGGDNEQFF. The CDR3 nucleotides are TGCGCCAGCAGCCAAGATTATAGCGGGGGGGACAATGAGCAGTTCTTC.

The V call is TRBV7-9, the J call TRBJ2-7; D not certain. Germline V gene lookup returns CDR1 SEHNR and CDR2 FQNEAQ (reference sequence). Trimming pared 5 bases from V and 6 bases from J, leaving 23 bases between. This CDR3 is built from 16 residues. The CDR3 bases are TGTGCCAGCAGCGTAGTCGTCGACAAGAAACAAATCGAGCAGTACTTC. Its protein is CASSVVVDKKQIEQYF. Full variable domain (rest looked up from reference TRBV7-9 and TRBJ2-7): DTGVSQNPRHKITKRGQNVTFRCDPISEHNRLYWYRQTLGQGPEFLTYFQNEAQLEKSRLLSDRFSAERPKGSFSTLEIQRTEQGDSAMYLCASSVVVDKKQIEQYFGPGTRLTVT.

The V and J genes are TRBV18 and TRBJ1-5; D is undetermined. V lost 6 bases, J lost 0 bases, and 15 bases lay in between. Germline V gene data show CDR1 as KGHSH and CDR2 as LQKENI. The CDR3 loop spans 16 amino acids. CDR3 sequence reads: CASSSEAGYSNQPQHF. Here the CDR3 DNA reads TGTGCCAGCTCGTCTGAAGCGGGCTATAGCAATCAGCCCCAGCATTTT.

In nucleotides, the CDR3 is TGTGCCAGCAGCGTTGGGTGGGGTCCTGGGGCCAACGTCCTGACTTTC. It specifies CASSVGWGPGANVLTF. The V gene is TRBV9, the J gene TRBJ2-6; D gene ambiguous. V lost 2 bases and J lost 2, with 11 bases in between. The CDR3 has 16 residues. Germline CDR1 and CDR2: SGDLS and YYNGEE.

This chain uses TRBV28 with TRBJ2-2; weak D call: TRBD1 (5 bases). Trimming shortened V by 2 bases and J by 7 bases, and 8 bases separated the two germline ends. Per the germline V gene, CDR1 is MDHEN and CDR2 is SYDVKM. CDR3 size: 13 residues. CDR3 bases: TGTGCCAGCAGTTTAAGGGGTAACGGGGAGCTGTTTTTT. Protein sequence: CASSLRGNGELFF.

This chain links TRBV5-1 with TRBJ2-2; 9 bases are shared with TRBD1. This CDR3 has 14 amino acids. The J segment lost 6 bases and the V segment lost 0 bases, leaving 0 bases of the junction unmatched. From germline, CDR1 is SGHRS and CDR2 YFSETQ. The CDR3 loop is CASSLGQGAGELFF. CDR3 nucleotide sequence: TGCGCCAGCAGCTTGGGACAGGGGGCCGGGGAGCTGTTTTTT.

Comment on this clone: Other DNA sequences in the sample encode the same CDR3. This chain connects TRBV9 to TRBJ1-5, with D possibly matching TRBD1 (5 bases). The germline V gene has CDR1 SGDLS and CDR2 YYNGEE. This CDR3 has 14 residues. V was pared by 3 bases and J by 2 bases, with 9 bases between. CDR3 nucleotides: TGTGCCAGCAGCGCGGGGGGTGGCAATCAGCCCCAGCATTTT. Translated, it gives CASSAGGGNQPQHF.

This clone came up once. CDR3 region: CASSYKGANEKLFF. DNA for the CDR3: TGTGCCAGCAGTTACAAAGGAGCTAATGAAAAACTGTTTTTT. The chain is built from TRBV3-1 (or the pseudogene TRBV3-2) and TRBJ1-4; no firm D call. The V gene lost 6 bases and the J gene lost 3 bases, with 11 bases spanning the gap. There are 14 residues in the CDR3. Per germline, CDR1 LGHDT and CDR2 YNNKEL (reference sequence).

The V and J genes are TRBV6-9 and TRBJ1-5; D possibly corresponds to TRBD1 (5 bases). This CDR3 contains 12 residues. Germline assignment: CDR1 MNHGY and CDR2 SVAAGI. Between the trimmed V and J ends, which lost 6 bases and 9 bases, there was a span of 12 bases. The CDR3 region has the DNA TGTGCCAGCAGACGGGGGAGGTCGCCCCAGCATTTT. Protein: CASRRGRSPQHF.

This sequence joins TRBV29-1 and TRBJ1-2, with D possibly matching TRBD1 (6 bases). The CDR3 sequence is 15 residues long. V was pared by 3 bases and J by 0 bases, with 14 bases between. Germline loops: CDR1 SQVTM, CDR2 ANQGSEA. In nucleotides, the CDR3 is TGCAGCGTTGAGGGGGTCAGGGGATCTAACTATGGCTACACCTTC. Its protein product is CSVEGVRGSNYGYTF. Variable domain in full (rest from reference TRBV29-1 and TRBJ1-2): SAVISQKPSRDICQRGTSLTIQCQVDSQVTMMFWYRQQPGQSLTLIATANQGSEATYESGFVIDKFPISRPNLTFSTLTVSNMSPEDSSIYLCSVEGVRGSNYGYTFGSGTRLTVV.